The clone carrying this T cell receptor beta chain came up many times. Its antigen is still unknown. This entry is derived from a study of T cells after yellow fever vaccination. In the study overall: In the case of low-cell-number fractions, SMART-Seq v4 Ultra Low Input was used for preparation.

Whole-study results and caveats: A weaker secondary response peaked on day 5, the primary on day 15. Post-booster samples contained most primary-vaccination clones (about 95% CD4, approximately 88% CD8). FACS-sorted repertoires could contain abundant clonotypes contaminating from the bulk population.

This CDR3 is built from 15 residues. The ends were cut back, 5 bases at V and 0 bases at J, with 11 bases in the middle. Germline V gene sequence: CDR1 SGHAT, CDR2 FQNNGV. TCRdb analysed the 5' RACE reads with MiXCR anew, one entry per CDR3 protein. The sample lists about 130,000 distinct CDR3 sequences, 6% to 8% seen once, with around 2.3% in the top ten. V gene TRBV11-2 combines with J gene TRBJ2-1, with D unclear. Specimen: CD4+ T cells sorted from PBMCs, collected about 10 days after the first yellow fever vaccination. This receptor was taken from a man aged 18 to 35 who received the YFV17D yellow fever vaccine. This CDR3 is CASSNDLSSYNEQFF. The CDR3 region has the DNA TGTGCCAGCAGCAATGATTTGAGCTCCTACAATGAGCAGTTCTTC.